The 17 T cell receptor beta chains listed next were all sequenced from one sample in a study of blood T cell repertoires in COVID-19. Generated by immunoSEQ multiplex PCR, the TCRdb table keeps only in-frame clones and is missing some. The data contain 150,000 or so clones, roughly 84% of them seen just once; the ten biggest clones take up about 15%. Sequenced sample: PBMCs or T cells enriched from blood (not recorded which). The source of these receptors is a man aged 45-60 years who had recovered from COVID-19.

This chain's CDR3 is CASSLPGQGATDTQYF. The DNA for the CDR3 is TGTGCCAGCAGTTTACCGGGACAGGGGGCCACAGATACGCAGTATTTT. The chain recombines TRBV27 with TRBJ2-3; TRBD1 matches 12 bases. Germline trimming cut 2 bases from V and 2 bases from J; bases unmatched to any gene: 2. CDR3 length: 16 residues. Germline loops: CDR1 MNHEY, CDR2 SMNVEV (reference sequence).

V usage is TRBV6-1 and J usage is TRBJ2-7, with D perhaps TRBD2 (6 bases). This CDR3 has 15 residues. Germline V gene sequence: CDR1 MNHNS, CDR2 SASEGT. Trimming took 1 base from V and 3 from J, leaving 13 bases between them. This CDR3 reads CASSEEVGEDYEQYF. The DNA of the CDR3 is TGTGCCAGCAGTGAAGAGGTTGGGGAGGACTACGAGCAGTACTTC.

The rearrangement links TRBV5-4 to TRBJ2-1; 7 bases are a match to TRBD2. The CDR3 is 16 amino acids. Germline CDR1 and CDR2: SGHNT and YYREEE (reference sequence). The V segment lost 5 bases and the J segment 2 bases; nucleotides outside the gene matches: 10. DNA of the CDR3: TGTGCCAGCAGTCCGGAGACTAGCCGAGCCTACAATGAGCAGTTCTTC. It yields the protein CASSPETSRAYNEQFF.

The chain has TRBV6-5 and TRBJ1-5, with no clear D. Trimming took 6 bases from V and 2 from J, leaving 14 bases between them. The CDR3 covers 15 residues. Germline V gene data show CDR1 as MNHEY and CDR2 as SVGAGI. The CDR3 DNA is TGTGCCAGCAGAGACCAGGCCGGGGGCAATCAGCCCCAGCATTTT. Translating gives CASRDQAGGNQPQHF.

The CDR3 DNA is TGTGCCAGCAGCATAGACCCCGACAGTGCCTACGAGCAGTACTTC. Translation gives CASSIDPDSAYEQYF. V and J are TRBV5-4 and TRBJ2-7; weak D call: TRBD1 (5 bases). Trimming took off 4 bases at V and 2 bases at J, with 16 bases between the two ends. The CDR3 totals 15 residues. Germline V lookup: CDR1 SGHNT, CDR2 YYREEE (reference sequence).

The chain combines TRBV6-1 with TRBJ1-1; 7 bases are a match to TRBD1. The CDR3 runs 14 residues. J gave up 7 bases and V 0 bases, and 5 bases lay outside the gene matches. From germline, CDR1 is MNHNS and CDR2 SASEGT. The CDR3 loop reads CASSEATGQDEAFF. CDR3 sequence (DNA): TGTGCCAGCAGTGAAGCGACAGGGCAGGATGAAGCTTTCTTT.

The chain couples TRBV25-1 to TRBJ2-5; D possibly corresponds to TRBD2 (5 bases). The V gene's germline CDR1 is MGHDK and CDR2 SYGVNS. This CDR3 region has 13 residues. V lost 6 bases, J lost 1 base, and 9 bases lay in between. The CDR3 DNA sequence: TGTGCCAGCAGACGAGGGTCCCAAGAGACCCAGTACTTC. This translates into CASRRGSQETQYF.

The chain combines TRBV6-5 with TRBJ1-4; 7 positions agree with TRBD1. V dropped 2 bases and J dropped 7; count of bases not matched to a gene: 1. Germline CDR1 MNHEY, CDR2 SVGAGI. The CDR3 extends over 13 amino acids. The CDR3 loop reads CASSYRQGEKLFF. CDR3 in DNA: TGTGCCAGCAGTTACCGACAGGGTGAAAAACTGTTTTTT.

V usage is TRBV9 and J usage is TRBJ1-5, with D possibly matching TRBD1 (5 bases). The CDR3 length is 14 residues. V was clipped by 0 bases and J by 4 bases, with 8 bases between them. Per germline, CDR1 SGDLS and CDR2 YYNGEE. The CDR3 loop is CASSVGQYNQPQHF. CDR3 nucleotide sequence: TGTGCCAGCAGCGTAGGACAGTATAATCAGCCCCAGCATTTT.

The V call is TRBV2, the J call TRBJ2-1; 10 bases agree with TRBD1. This CDR3 is 16 amino acids long. Germline-derived CDR1 and CDR2 are SNHLY and FYNNEI. The trim removed 6 bases at V and 0 bases at J, leaving 5 bases unmatched. The CDR3 DNA is TGTGCCAGCAGGGGGACAGGGGACGGCTCCTACAATGAGCAGTTCTTC. Encoded protein: CASRGTGDGSYNEQFF.

The chain has TRBV18 and TRBJ1-5; 9 bases align to TRBD1. V dropped 4 bases and J dropped 1; count of bases not matched to a gene: 2. Germline CDR1 is KGHSH and CDR2 is LQKENI. CDR3 length: 15 amino acids. CDR3 residues: CASSRTGVSNQPQHF. The CDR3 DNA follows: TGTGCCAGCTCACGGACAGGGGTGAGCAATCAGCCCCAGCATTTT.

The chain carries TRBV5-4 and TRBJ2-1; 9 nucleotides align to TRBD2. The germline V gene encodes CDR1 SGHNT and CDR2 YYREEE (reference sequence). The CDR3 spans 18 residues. Trimming took 4 bases from V and 1 from J; bases not matched to a gene: 12. CDR3 sequence reads: CASSAYWRGGQSYNEQFF. The CDR3 DNA reads as TGTGCCAGCAGCGCTTATTGGCGGGGGGGACAATCCTACAATGAGCAGTTCTTC.

The chain links TRBV9 to TRBJ1-4; no definite D call. V was cut by 1 base and J by 2 bases, with 9 bases left in between. This CDR3 comprises 15 residues. Per germline, CDR1 SGDLS and CDR2 YYNGEE. The CDR3 reads CASSVLGSTNEKLFF. The CDR3 DNA reads as TGTGCCAGCAGCGTACTTGGGAGCACTAATGAAAAACTGTTTTTT.

The CDR3 DNA sequence: TGTGCCAGCAGTTTTCAGGGGGCGGCGGGTAGGGAGACCCAGTACTTC. Protein: CASSFQGAAGRETQYF. The chain employs TRBV27 and TRBJ2-5, with TRBD1 identical over 8 bases. Germline loops: CDR1 MNHEY, CDR2 SMNVEV (reference sequence). V shed 3 bases and J 5 bases; nucleotides not matched to a gene: 11. The CDR3 runs to 16 residues.

This chain joins TRBV7-9 and TRBJ1-4; no firm D call. This CDR3 comprises 14 residues. Trimming pared 5 bases from V and 6 bases from J, leaving 13 bases between. CDR1 is SEHNR, CDR2 FQNEAQ, per germline (reference sequence). CDR3 nucleotides: TGTGCCAGCAGCCTTGGCGGGAAGTATGAAAAACTGTTTTTT. Residues: CASSLGGKYEKLFF.

This sequence joins TRBV11-2 and TRBJ1-1, with 8 bases identical to TRBD1. CDR1 and CDR2 (germline): SGHAT, FQNNGV. Trimming cost V 5 bases and J 0 bases; bases outside gene matches: 11. The CDR3 covers 17 residues. This CDR3 reads CASSPVRDRPMNTEAFF. The DNA for the CDR3 is TGTGCCAGCAGCCCAGTCCGGGACAGGCCCATGAACACTGAAGCTTTCTTT. Looking up the rest from reference TRBV11-2 and TRBJ1-1 gives the full variable domain: EAGVAQSPRYKIIEKRQSVAFWCNPISGHATLYWYQQILGQGPKLLIQFQNNGVVDDSQLPKDRFSAERLKGVDSTLKIQPAKLEDSAVYLCASSPVRDRPMNTEAFFGQGTRLTVV.

This clone was seen a single time. The V and J genes are TRBV2 and TRBJ2-3; 9 bases are shared with TRBD2. Germline CDR1 reads SNHLY; CDR2 reads FYNNEI. This CDR3 comprises 15 residues. Unmatched junction bases numbered 6, after V lost 6 bases and J lost 2 bases. The CDR3 here is CASSAERGATDTQYF. The CDR3 DNA is TGTGCCAGCAGCGCAGAGCGGGGGGCCACAGATACGCAGTATTTT.